This T cell receptor beta chain was identified in a study of CD4 T cells in relation to SARS-CoV-2 and coronaviruses (dated by TCRdb to the early 2020s). About the full investigation: Patient-derived lymphoblastoid cell lines were used to map the HLA restriction of shared crossreactive spike epitopes. At the level of individual TCR clonotypes, the study measured memory CD4+ T cell crossreactivity between SARS-CoV-2 spike protein and common cold coronavirus spike proteins. The Adaptive Biotechnologies TCR-sequencing kit was used to sequence samples from three pre-COVID donors and the naive versus memory experiments, while other data came from Illumina-based sequencing. A different, Illumina-based TCR-beta assay was used to sequence expansion assays from other donors in the study.

What the work shows at the level of the full study, not this receptor alone: Pre-pandemic and post-infection samples were not both contributed by any donor, so tracing of the source of pre-existing responses was limited. Significantly weaker SARS-CoV-2-driven expansion was shown by crossreactive clones than by monoreactive clones, consistent with antigenic imprinting. Naive versus memory sequencing indicated that memory recall responses, rather than primary responses primed during culture, are detected by the assay. Crossreactivity analysis centred on spike protein, so crossreactivity against other viral proteins was not assessed. The study was limited by small numbers of patients and tested TCRs. Roughly 67% of donors had memory CD4+ clonotypes that crossrecognized SARS-CoV-2 and at least one common cold coronavirus spike.

DNA from uncultured naive and memory CD4+ T cells underwent immunoSEQ TCR-beta sequencing at deep resolution. Processing in the source paper ran as follows. During preprocessing, nonproductive sequences were discarded, as were any CDR3s that did not begin with C, did not end with F or W, or were shorter than 7 amino acids. Cultured and uncultured naive and memory CD4+ repertoires were searched for previously identified spike- and CEF-reactive CDR3s. After three terminal residues were trimmed from each end, CDR3 homology was quantified as pairwise Levenshtein distance using the stringdist R package. Held by TCRdb, this immuneACCESS table contains in-frame sequences only and omits some clones. Under half of the omission traces to an unresolved V gene where checked; the cause of the rest is unknown. V, J and clone size are taken as reported in that table, and D and trimming were inferred from the DNA itself. Counted in this sample were about 68,000 clones; over 90% of them appeared once. The ten top clones hold about 0.23% of the sample.

CD4+ T cells from unexposed donors were collected before the COVID-19 pandemic (2011-2018). Naive and memory CD4+ T cells were separated from cryopreserved PBMCs by CD4 enrichment followed by EasySep naive CD4+ T cell enrichment. The leukapheresis product for the unexposed donors was obtained through commercial purchase. Ficoll-Paque PLUS gradient centrifugation was used to isolate PBMCs from leukapheresis product or whole blood. PBMCs were either cryopreserved at -140°C or used fresh in the expansion assay. The QIAamp Micro DNA Kit was used to extract genomic DNA from the CD4+ T cells. This clone appeared once. What antigen it recognizes has not been identified. No qualities accompany the bases; no much larger clone lies one base away. V is shortened by 6 bases, J by 15 bases, and the region joining them spans 18 bases. CDR1 and CDR2 are read off the germline V gene as MDHEN and SYDVKM. The CDR3 has 12 amino acids, counting the end cysteine and phenylalanine. The sequence is cut down to CDR3 DNA, 36 bases in frame from base 1.

Sequenced sample: naive CD4+ T cells from PBMCs. The cell subset or site label here, explained by the study, means: naive CD4+ T cells isolated by negative enrichment. The TCR comes from a human donor in good health. The receptor chain draws on TRBV28 and TRBJ2-4; the D segment cannot be called with confidence. The DNA reads TGTGCCAGCAGCCGAGCAGGAGAATGGCGGTACTTC. It codes for CASSRAGEWRYF. This CDR3, with the reference TRBV28 and TRBJ2-4 proteins standing in past its ends, gives the full variable domain DVKVTQSSRYLVKRTGEKVFLECVQDMDHENMFWYRQDPGLGLRLIYFSYDVKMKEKGDIPEGYSVSREKKERFSLILESASTNQTSMYLCASSRAGEWRYFGAGTRLSVL.